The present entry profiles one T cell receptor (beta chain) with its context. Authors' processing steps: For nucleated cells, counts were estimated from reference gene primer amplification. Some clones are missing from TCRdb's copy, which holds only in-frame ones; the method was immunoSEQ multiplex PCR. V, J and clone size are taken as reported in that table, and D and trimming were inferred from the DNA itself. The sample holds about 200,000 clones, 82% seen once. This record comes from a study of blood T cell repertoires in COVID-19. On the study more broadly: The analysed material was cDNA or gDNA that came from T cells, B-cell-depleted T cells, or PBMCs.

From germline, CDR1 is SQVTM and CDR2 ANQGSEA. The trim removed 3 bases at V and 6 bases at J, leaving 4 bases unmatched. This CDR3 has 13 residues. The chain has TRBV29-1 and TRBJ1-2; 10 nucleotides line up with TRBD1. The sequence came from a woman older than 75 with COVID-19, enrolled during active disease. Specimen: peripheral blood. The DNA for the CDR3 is TGCAGCGTTGATGGGACAGGGGCTGATGGCTACACCTTC. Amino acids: CSVDGTGADGYTF.